The 27 T cell receptor beta chains below all came from one sample that was sequenced in a study of cytotoxic CD8 clonotypes in ibrutinib-treated CLL. TCRdb's table, derived via immunoSEQ multiplex PCR, lists solely in-frame clones and lacks some. The table lists over 40,000 clones, approximately 87% of them singletons. Sequences were derived from PBMCs, sampled after 24 months of ibrutinib treatment. These receptors were taken from a human donor with chronic lymphocytic leukemia.

CDR3 loop: CASSPSGRSTDTQYF. Written as DNA, the CDR3 is TGTGCCAGCAGCCCAAGCGGGAGGAGCACAGATACGCAGTATTTT. The J gene is TRBJ2-3, the V gene TRBV7-6; 9 nucleotides match TRBD2. Losses at the gene ends were 5 bases for V and 0 bases for J; bases not matched to a gene: 3. Looked up from germline, CDR1 is SGHVS and CDR2 is FNYEAQ. There are 15 residues in the CDR3.

The chain uses TRBV11-2 and TRBJ1-3, with 8 positions matching TRBD1. The CDR3 is made up of 14 amino acids. The J segment lost 4 bases and the V segment lost 3 bases, leaving 2 bases of the junction unmatched. From germline, CDR1 is SGHAT and CDR2 FQNNGV. The CDR3 nucleotides read TGTGCCAGCAGCTTGGACAGGGCAGGAAACACCATATATTTT. Its translation: CASSLDRAGNTIYF.

The J gene is TRBJ2-5, the V gene TRBV7-8, with 12 bases that match TRBD2. J was trimmed by 6 bases and V by 5 bases; bases with no gene match: 10. Per the germline V gene, CDR1 is SGHVS and CDR2 is FQNEAQ. This CDR3 region has 16 residues. CDR3 loop: CASSVLTSGSKKTQYF. CDR3 DNA sequence: TGTGCCAGCAGCGTGCTGACTAGCGGGAGCAAAAAGACCCAGTACTTC.

The rearrangement links TRBV30 to TRBJ1-2, with 12 nucleotides matching TRBD1. Germline CDR1 reads GTSNPN; CDR2 reads SVGIG (reference sequence). The V segment lost 8 bases and the J segment 7 bases; nucleotides outside the gene matches: 11. The CDR3 runs 14 residues. The CDR3 DNA reads as TGTGCCCGGGAAGGGACAGGGGGCAGAAGTGGCTACACCTTC. Protein: CAREGTGGRSGYTF. The full variable domain, rest sourced from reference TRBV30 and TRBJ1-2, is SQTIHQWPATLVQPVGSPLSLECTVEGTSNPNLYWYRQAAGRGLQLLFYSVGIGQISSEVPQNLSASRPQDRQFILSSKKLLLSDSGFYLCAREGTGGRSGYTFGSGTRLTVV.

The chain carries TRBV4-1 and TRBJ2-1; tentative D call: TRBD1 (5 bases). With 0 bases removed from V and 4 bases from J, the gap between germline ends came to 10 bases. In germline, CDR1 is MGHRA, CDR2 YSYEKL. There are 15 residues in the CDR3. CDR3 residues: CASSQDQGAYNEQFF. The CDR3 nucleotides read TGCGCCAGCAGCCAAGATCAAGGGGCTTACAATGAGCAGTTCTTC.

The chain has TRBV4-1 and TRBJ2-7; D gene ambiguous. Trimming removed 0 bases from V and 2 bases from J, with 8 bases in between. This CDR3 has 14 amino acids. CDR1 MGHRA and CDR2 YSYEKL come from the germline V gene. The DNA of the CDR3 is TGCGCCAGCAGCCAAGATATCCGAACCTACGAGCAGTACTTC. This gives the protein CASSQDIRTYEQYF.

This chain links TRBV6-6 with TRBJ2-7, with TRBD2 matching 12 bases. The CDR3 has 15 amino acids. Germline V lookup: CDR1 MNHNY, CDR2 SVGAGI (reference sequence). With 6 bases clipped from V and 7 bases from J, the junction kept 10 bases outside the gene matches. CDR3 sequence reads: CASSDPSGRAGEQYF. DNA of the CDR3: TGTGCCAGCAGCGACCCTAGCGGGAGGGCCGGGGAGCAGTACTTC.

The chain recombines TRBV11-2 with TRBJ2-1, with D possibly matching TRBD2 (6 bases). The CDR3 loop spans 13 amino acids. Trimming shortened V by 5 bases and J by 10 bases, and 15 bases separated the two germline ends. Germline V CDR1 and CDR2: SGHAT, FQNNGV. This chain's CDR3 is CASSTGLIMEQFF. The CDR3 coding sequence is TGTGCCAGCAGCACGGGACTCATAATGGAGCAGTTCTTC.

This chain connects TRBV9 to TRBJ2-3, with 14 bases lining up with TRBD2. This CDR3 comprises 17 residues. With 2 bases clipped from V and 5 bases from J, the junction kept 7 bases outside the gene matches. Looked up from germline, CDR1 is SGDLS and CDR2 is YYNGEE. The CDR3 reads CASSVRLAGGPEDTQYF. CDR3 DNA sequence: TGTGCCAGCAGCGTGCGACTAGCGGGAGGGCCGGAAGATACGCAGTATTTT.

The rearrangement links TRBV28 to TRBJ1-5; 9 positions match TRBD1. The germline V gene encodes CDR1 MDHEN and CDR2 SYDVKM. The CDR3 covers 17 residues. Trimming took 6 bases from V and 5 from J; bases not matched to a gene: 14. The CDR3 DNA follows: TGTGCCAGCAGCCGAAGACCTACAGGGGGCTGGGATCAGCCCCAGCATTTT. Amino acids: CASSRRPTGGWDQPQHF.

This sequence joins TRBV6-4 and TRBJ2-3, with 8 bases identical to TRBD2. Germline loops: CDR1 MRHNA, CDR2 SNTAGT. This CDR3 comprises 15 residues. The V segment lost 5 bases and the J segment 3 bases; nucleotides outside the gene matches: 7. CDR3 sequence (DNA): TGTGCCAGCAGTAAGGAGACTAGCGAAACAGATACGCAGTATTTT. This sequence encodes CASSKETSETDTQYF.

V usage is TRBV6-1 and J usage is TRBJ2-1; 10 bases map to TRBD2. The CDR3 runs 16 residues. Germline V gene data show CDR1 as MNHNS and CDR2 as SASEGT. V shed 2 bases and J 8 bases; nucleotides not matched to a gene: 9. The DNA for the CDR3 is TGTGCCAGCAGTGAACTACTAGCGGGGCTTCGGGATGAGCAGTTCTTC. It translates to CASSELLAGLRDEQFF.

This chain links TRBV14 with TRBJ2-5; 8 bases are shared with TRBD1. This CDR3 is 14 amino acids long. Trimming cost V 4 bases and J 5 bases; bases outside gene matches: 6. The germline V gene encodes CDR1 SGHDN and CDR2 FVKESK. CDR3 DNA: TGTGCCAGCAGCCGCCCAGGGGGCGTGGAGACCCAGTACTTC. Translated, it gives CASSRPGGVETQYF. The full variable domain, in which reference TRBV14 and TRBJ2-5 provide the parts outside the CDR3, is EAGVTQFPSHSVIEKGQTVTLRCDPISGHDNLYWYRRVMGKEIKFLLHFVKESKQDESGMPNNRFLAERTGGTYSTLKVQPAELEDSGVYFCASSRPGGVETQYFGPGTRLLVL.

This sequence joins TRBV7-9 and TRBJ1-2; 9 positions agree with TRBD1. This CDR3 is 15 amino acids long. The germline V gene encodes CDR1 SEHNR and CDR2 FQNEAQ (reference sequence). Trimming cost V 5 bases and J 4 bases; bases outside gene matches: 8. The DNA of the CDR3 is TGTGCCAGCAGCGCAACGACAGGGGGGCCCTATGGCTACACCTTC. Protein sequence: CASSATTGGPYGYTF.

The chain combines TRBV7-8 with TRBJ2-7; perhaps D is TRBD1 or TRBD2 (5 bases each). V dropped 5 bases and J dropped 0 bases, with 8 bases sitting between them. The CDR3 has 13 amino acids. The germline gives CDR1 SGHVS, CDR2 FQNEAQ. CDR3 nucleotides: TGTGCCAGCAGCAGAGGGACCTCCTACGAGCAGTACTTC. It codes for CASSRGTSYEQYF.

This chain uses TRBV30 with TRBJ1-1; D is ambiguous. The V gene's germline CDR1 is GTSNPN and CDR2 SVGIG (reference sequence). The CDR3 extends over 11 amino acids. Trimming pared 3 bases from V and 8 bases from J, leaving 10 bases between. CDR3 protein: CAWSPGGEAFF. In DNA form, the CDR3 reads TGTGCCTGGAGCCCCGGCGGGGAAGCTTTCTTT.

This clone was observed a few times. The gene calls are TRBV21-1 and TRBJ2-1. TRBV21-1 is shown as a pseudogene. This CDR3 contains 15 residues. CDR3 residues: CASSARDRFPNEQFF. The CDR3 region has the DNA TGTGCCAGCAGCGCCCGGGACCGATTCCCCAATGAGCAGTTCTTC.

V is TRBV19 and J is TRBJ2-3; 7 bases align to TRBD2. The V gene's germline CDR1 is LNHDA and CDR2 SQIVND (reference sequence). With V trimmed by 8 bases and J by 0 bases, 5 bases remained unmatched. This CDR3 comprises 14 residues. CDR3: CASSGLGSTDTQYF. The CDR3 coding sequence is TGTGCCAGTTCCGGACTAGGGAGCACAGATACGCAGTATTTT. Looking up the rest from reference TRBV19 and TRBJ2-3 gives the full variable domain: DGGITQSPKYLFRKEGQNVTLSCEQNLNHDAMYWYRQDPGQGLRLIYYSQIVNDFQKGDIAEGYSVSREKKESFPLTVTSAQKNPTAFYLCASSGLGSTDTQYFGPGTRLTVL.

The chain recombines TRBV6-4 with TRBJ1-5, with D possibly being TRBD1 (5 bases). The V and J ends lost 3 bases and 4 bases respectively, with 13 bases between them. Germline V gene data show CDR1 as MRHNA and CDR2 as SNTAGT. The length of the CDR3 is 15 residues. CDR3 bases: TGTGCCAGCAGTGAATCGGGCGGGGGTAATCAGCCCCAGCATTTT. Encoded protein: CASSESGGGNQPQHF.

The genes are TRBV7-3 and TRBJ2-5; TRBD2 matches 9 bases. The CDR3 is 14 amino acids. J gave up 0 bases and V 5 bases, and 1 base lay outside the gene matches. Germline V gene sequence: CDR1 SGHTA, CDR2 FQGTGA. The chain's CDR3 is CASSRTSDQETQYF. DNA for the CDR3: TGTGCCAGCAGCAGGACTAGCGACCAAGAGACCCAGTACTTC.

The chain combines TRBV7-2 with TRBJ2-5; D not certain. The CDR3 has 16 amino acids. The germline CDR1 and CDR2 sequences are SGHTA and FQGNSA. Deletions cut 2 bases from V and 4 bases from J, with 17 bases between. The CDR3 loop is CASSLLDPRLGETQYF. CDR3 bases: TGTGCCAGCAGCTTATTAGACCCGAGGTTAGGAGAGACCCAGTACTTC.

This chain links TRBV5-1 with TRBJ2-5; D gene uncertain. In germline, CDR1 is SGHRS, CDR2 YFSETQ. The CDR3 length is 11 residues. The V and J ends lost 2 bases and 5 bases respectively, with 4 bases between them. CDR3 sequence (DNA): TGCGCCAGCAGCTTACCGGAGACCCAGTACTTC. The encoded protein is CASSLPETQYF.

The rearrangement uses TRBV19 and TRBJ2-5, with TRBD2 matching 7 bases. Germline values: CDR1 LNHDA, CDR2 SQIVND (reference sequence). J gave up 3 bases and V 3 bases, and 10 bases lay outside the gene matches. The CDR3 sequence is 16 residues long. The CDR3 nucleotides are TGTGCCAGTAGTATCGGGAGGACTAGAAGAGAAGAGACCCAGTACTTC. Its translation: CASSIGRTRREETQYF.

V is TRBV30 and J is TRBJ1-3; no firm D call. CDR3 length: 13 amino acids. Germline CDR1 is GTSNPN and CDR2 is SVGIG (reference sequence). Between the trimmed V and J ends, which lost 6 bases and 2 bases, there was a span of 11 bases. The CDR3 is CACGDIPGNTIYF. The CDR3 nucleotides are TGTGCCTGCGGTGACATCCCTGGAAACACCATATATTTT. Full variable domain (missing parts from reference TRBV30 and TRBJ1-3): SQTIHQWPATLVQPVGSPLSLECTVEGTSNPNLYWYRQAAGRGLQLLFYSVGIGQISSEVPQNLSASRPQDRQFILSSKKLLLSDSGFYLCACGDIPGNTIYFGEGSWLTVV.

This clone has only one observation. The gene calls are TRBV7-2 and TRBJ2-7; D not resolved. Germline CDR1 and CDR2: SGHTA and FQGNSA. V was trimmed by 2 bases and J by 2 bases, leaving 16 bases between them. The CDR3 is 16 residues long. CDR3 loop: CASSLLVLTRPYEQYF. CDR3 nucleotides: TGTGCCAGCAGCTTATTGGTACTAACCCGACCCTACGAGCAGTACTTC.

The chain recombines TRBV11-1 with TRBJ2-3, with 16 bases lining up with TRBD2. Per germline, CDR1 SGHAT and CDR2 FQDESV (reference sequence). The CDR3 loop spans 17 amino acids. Losses at the gene ends were 4 bases for V and 2 bases for J; bases not matched to a gene: 3. The DNA for the CDR3 is TGTGCCAGCAGCTCGGGACTAGCGGGAGGGCCCACAGATACGCAGTATTTT. The encoded protein is CASSSGLAGGPTDTQYF.

This sequence joins TRBV19 and TRBJ1-1, with D possibly being TRBD1 (5 bases). The length of the CDR3 is 15 residues. CDR1 is LNHDA and CDR2 is SQIVND in the germline V gene (reference sequence). Between the trimmed V and J ends, which lost 2 bases and 4 bases, there was a span of 14 bases. The CDR3: CASSIRGPRSTEAFF. CDR3 coding DNA: TGTGCCAGTAGTATACGGGGCCCTCGCAGCACTGAAGCTTTCTTT.